The 6 T cell receptor beta chains in this list originate from one sample, sequenced in a study of blood T cell repertoires in COVID-19. The method was immunoSEQ multiplex PCR; TCRdb's version includes in-frame clones alone and lacks a portion of them. Of about 64,000 clones listed, about nine tenths are singletons. Source material: peripheral blood. The receptors shown here come from a man aged 45-65 years with active COVID-19.

The rearrangement joins TRBV19 to TRBJ2-7; maybe TRBD2 (6 bases). The CDR3 consists of 13 residues. Germline-derived CDR1 and CDR2 are LNHDA and SQIVND (reference sequence). Trimming pared 11 bases from V and 0 bases from J, leaving 14 bases between. CDR3: CAASPGLSYEQYF. The CDR3 DNA reads as TGTGCCGCTTCGCCGGGACTCTCCTACGAGCAGTACTTC. Based on the CDR3 plus reference TRBV19 and TRBJ2-7, the full variable domain is DGGITQSPKYLFRKEGQNVTLSCEQNLNHDAMYWYRQDPGQGLRLIYYSQIVNDFQKGDIAEGYSVSREKKESFPLTVTSAQKNPTAFYLCAASPGLSYEQYFGPGTRLTVT.

The gene calls are TRBV28 and TRBJ2-7; 7 nucleotides line up with TRBD1. V lost 5 bases, J lost 1 base, and 5 bases stayed unmatched. Germline V gene data show CDR1 as MDHEN and CDR2 as SYDVKM. CDR3 length: 14 amino acids. The DNA for the CDR3 is TGTGCCAGCAGTGAAACGGGACAGTCCTACGAGCAGTACTTC. Protein: CASSETGQSYEQYF.

The chain couples TRBV7-8 to TRBJ2-3, with a tentative D call TRBD2 (7 bases). V shed 5 bases and J shed 6 bases, with 12 bases lying between them. CDR1 and CDR2 (germline): SGHVS, FQNEAQ. CDR3 length: 13 residues. CDR3 residues: CASSLGGRDTQYF. The CDR3 DNA is TGTGCCAGCAGCCTCGGGGGGCGGGATACGCAGTATTTT. The full variable domain, in which reference TRBV7-8 and TRBJ2-3 provide the parts outside the CDR3, is GAGVSQSPRYKVAKRGQDVALRCDPISGHVSLFWYQQALGQGPEFLTYFQNEAQLDKSGLPSDRFFAERPEGSVSTLKIQRTQQEDSAVYLCASSLGGRDTQYFGPGTRLTVL.

The genes are TRBV6-5 and TRBJ1-1; D not certain. Trimming stripped 2 bases from V and 1 base from J, with 8 bases between. CDR1 is MNHEY, CDR2 SVGAGI, per germline. The CDR3 is 14 amino acids. The CDR3 DNA follows: TGTGCCAGCAGTTACCATGACTGGAACACTGAAGCTTTCTTT. Protein sequence: CASSYHDWNTEAFF.

The rearrangement links TRBV3-1 (or the pseudogene TRBV3-2) to TRBJ2-7, with 13 bases identical to TRBD2. Germline V gene sequence: CDR1 LGHDT, CDR2 YNNKEL (reference sequence). V shed 1 base and J 0 bases; nucleotides not matched to a gene: 0. The CDR3 extends over 16 amino acids. CDR3 nucleotide sequence: TGTGCCAGCAGCCAAGGACTAGCGGGGGGCTCCTACGAGCAGTACTTC. It encodes CASSQGLAGGSYEQYF.

The V call is TRBV6-2 or TRBV6-3, the J call TRBJ2-7; 7 bases map to TRBD1. Germline CDR1 reads MNHEY; CDR2 reads SVGEGT. J was trimmed by 3 bases and V by 5 bases; bases with no gene match: 7. The CDR3 runs to 14 residues. Here the CDR3 DNA reads TGTGCCAGCAGTACCCGGACAGGCCTCTACGAGCAGTACTTC. It yields the protein CASSTRTGLYEQYF.